Below, 8 T cell receptor beta chains from the same sample are listed, as sequenced in a study of cytomegalovirus exposure and HLA in healthy donors. PCR used 60 Vbeta primers and 13 Jbeta primers. Libraries were prepared by immunoSEQ multiplex PCR; TCRdb keeps only in-frame clonotypes and omits some of them. The sample contains some 150,000 clones, about four fifths of which appear only once. The specimen was PBMCs. These receptor sequences come from a woman in her 30s in good health and CMV-seropositive.

The CDR3 loop is CASSSQAGGTEAFF. The CDR3 bases are TGTGCCAGCAGCTCCCAGGCGGGGGGCACTGAAGCTTTCTTT. The chain recombines TRBV5-4 with TRBJ1-1, with D maybe TRBD1 (5 bases). The ends were cut back, 3 bases at V and 4 bases at J, with 13 bases in the middle. In germline, CDR1 is SGHNT, CDR2 YYREEE (reference sequence). There are 14 residues in the CDR3.

The chain uses TRBV5-1 and TRBJ1-6; 8 bases fit TRBD1. J lost 5 bases, V lost 4 bases, and 5 bases had no gene match. Germline V gives CDR1 SGHRS, CDR2 YFSETQ. This CDR3 spans 15 amino acids. CDR3 sequence (DNA): TGCGCCAGCAGCCCTCTGACAGGGGATAATTCACCCCTCCACTTT. Protein: CASSPLTGDNSPLHF.

J is TRBJ2-5 and V is TRBV28; TRBD2 aligns across 8 bases. The V gene's germline CDR1 is MDHEN and CDR2 SYDVKM. The trim removed 1 base at V and 4 bases at J, leaving 5 bases unmatched. The CDR3 is 15 residues long. CDR3 amino acids: CASSLYGGDRETQYF. The CDR3 DNA sequence: TGTGCCAGCAGTTTATACGGGGGGGACCGAGAGACCCAGTACTTC.

The CDR3: CASSLGGVDYGYTF. In DNA form, the CDR3 reads TGTGCCAGCAGCTTAGGGGGAGTTGACTATGGCTACACCTTC. This chain links TRBV7-9 with TRBJ1-2; D not resolved. The CDR3 consists of 14 residues. Germline V gene data show CDR1 as SEHNR and CDR2 as FQNEAQ (reference sequence). Trimming removed 1 base at V and 3 bases at J, with 9 bases between.

Only one count was recorded for this clone. V gene TRBV5-1 combines with J gene TRBJ2-1, with TRBD2 as a possible D gene (6 bases). In germline, CDR1 is SGHRS, CDR2 YFSETQ. Trimming shortened V by 2 bases and J by 4 bases, and 13 bases separated the two germline ends. The CDR3 is 15 amino acids. The DNA of the CDR3 is TGCGCCAGCAGCTTTGGGGAGGCTATGTACAATGAGCAGTTCTTC. Translating gives CASSFGEAMYNEQFF.

The gene calls are TRBV7-2 and TRBJ2-3, with 8 bases identical to TRBD2. Germline V gene sequence: CDR1 SGHTA, CDR2 FQGNSA. CDR3 length: 16 amino acids. The V segment lost 5 bases and the J segment 3 bases; nucleotides outside the gene matches: 10. The CDR3 nucleotides are TGTGCCAGCAGCCGGGCGGGGGGCAAAGGGACAGATACGCAGTATTTT. This translates into CASSRAGGKGTDTQYF.

This clone was found once. CDR3: CASSLVENAYEQYF. In DNA, the CDR3 is TGCGCCAGCAGCTTGGTGGAGAATGCCTACGAGCAGTACTTC. The chain employs TRBV5-1 and TRBJ2-7; D remains ambiguous. Trimming removed 0 bases from V and 2 bases from J, with 9 bases in between. The germline V gene has CDR1 SGHRS and CDR2 YFSETQ. This CDR3 has 14 residues.

This chain uses TRBV5-1 with TRBJ2-5; the D gene is possibly TRBD1 (5 bases). Trimming took off 2 bases at V and 5 bases at J, with 16 bases between the two ends. Germline loops: CDR1 SGHRS, CDR2 YFSETQ. The CDR3 is made up of 15 amino acids. The CDR3 sequence is CASSFGPGYGETQYF. The DNA of the CDR3 is TGCGCCAGCAGCTTTGGACCAGGGTACGGGGAGACCCAGTACTTC.